The subject of this entry is one T cell receptor (beta chain). Its antigen is unknown. Clones were sequenced by immunoSEQ multiplex PCR, and TCRdb holds only the in-frame ones, with some missing. In the table there are around 40,000 clones, roughly 86% of which are singletons. Between the trimmed V and J ends, which lost 4 bases and 3 bases, there was a span of 13 bases. Germline V gene sequence: CDR1 LNHDA, CDR2 SQIVND (reference sequence). The CDR3 totals 15 residues. The sample is drawn from a study of OX40 agonist ivuxolimab in advanced cancers. Whole-study context: Ivuxolimab was delivered to patients intravenously every 2 weeks at doses spanning 0.01 to 10 mg/kg. Points from the study as a whole: Relative to CD4+, CD8+ T cells held more expanded clones on average.

Autoimmune disease history or systemic immunosuppression barred patients. Sequenced material: CD4+ or CD8+ T cells sorted from blood, taken in a trial of the OX40 agonist ivuxolimab. The TCR originated in an adult with an advanced solid tumor such as melanoma, head and neck, liver or kidney cancer. This chain connects TRBV19 to TRBJ1-5; the D gene is possibly TRBD1 (5 bases). The CDR3 sequence: CASSRGREANQPQHF. CDR3 nucleotide sequence: TGTGCCAGTAGTAGGGGGAGGGAGGCCAATCAGCCCCAGCATTTT.